These 3 T cell receptor beta chains came from one sample sequenced in a study of beta chain features in type 1 diabetes. Antigen specificity for these receptors is unknown. Every isolated RNA sample was fully reverse transcribed, so sequencing captured expressed TCRB transcripts. Method: immunoSEQ multiplex PCR; TCRdb's copy keeps in-frame clones and lacks some. The data show roughly 230,000 clones, 11% seen once. Findings of the study overall: People with Type 1 diabetes carried modestly yet significantly shorter TCRB CDR3s in all four CD4+ subsets.

The sequenced sample consisted of naive CD4+ T cells from blood. All receptors derive from a young man with type 1 diabetes.

This clone appeared a few times. The chain has TRBV29-1 and TRBJ2-7; TRBD2 matches at 12 bases. The germline V gene encodes CDR1 SQVTM and CDR2 ANQGSEA. This CDR3 contains 15 residues. J lost 7 bases, V lost 2 bases, and 9 bases had no gene match. DNA of the CDR3: TGCAGCGTTGAAAAGAGACTAGCGGGGGACGCAGAGCAGTACTTC. Protein product: CSVEKRLAGDAEQYF.

The V call is TRBV18, the J call TRBJ2-7; the D gene is possibly TRBD1 (6 bases). Trimming removed 0 bases from V and 6 bases from J, with 12 bases in between. This CDR3 is 14 amino acids long. CDR1 is KGHSH, CDR2 LQKENI, per germline. The CDR3 DNA is TGTGCCAGCTCACCACCGACAGGCAGCGGCGAGCAGTACTTC. It encodes CASSPPTGSGEQYF.

V gene TRBV28 combines with J gene TRBJ2-5; a weak D match, TRBD1 (6 bases). The germline gives CDR1 MDHEN, CDR2 SYDVKM. With 6 bases removed from V and 2 bases from J, the gap between germline ends came to 28 bases. CDR3 size: 19 residues. The CDR3 reads CASRNHRDEAGVAQETQYF. DNA for the CDR3: TGTGCCAGCAGAAACCACCGGGATGAGGCAGGGGTCGCTCAAGAGACCCAGTACTTC.